These 22 T cell receptor beta chains came from one sample sequenced in a study of T cells in Graves' hyperthyroidism and ophthalmopathy. RNA transcripts yielded amplified TCR beta CDR3 regions. First-round RT-PCR targeting the TCR CDR3 was performed with the HTBI primer set. Each CDR3 protein is one row after TCRdb ran MiXCR on the multiplex PCR reads. In the table there are hundreds of thousands of distinct CDR3 sequences, roughly 13% of which are singletons. Sequences were obtained from blood. The receptors originated from a woman in her twenties or thirties with Graves' hyperthyroidism that later progressed to Graves' ophthalmopathy.

The V and J genes are TRBV5-1 and TRBJ2-2; D is possibly TRBD1 (5 bases). Trimming removed 3 bases at V and 6 bases at J, with 12 bases between. CDR1 is SGHRS and CDR2 is YFSETQ in the germline V gene. The CDR3 spans 14 residues. The CDR3 sequence: CASSSFRVAGELFF. The CDR3 DNA reads TGCGCCAGCAGCTCTTTCAGGGTTGCCGGGGAGCTGTTTTTT.

V gene TRBV4-1 combines with J gene TRBJ2-3, with TRBD1 identical over 12 bases. Germline lookup yields CDR1 MGHRA and CDR2 YSYEKL. CDR3 length equals 17 residues. The V gene end was trimmed by 4 bases and the J gene end by 6 bases; junction bases not matched to a gene: 11. The CDR3 coding sequence is TGCGCCAGCAGCCCTCCGTCCGGGACAGGGGGCTGGGATACGCAGTATTTT. This encodes CASSPPSGTGGWDTQYF.

A few counts support this clonotype. This rearrangement joins TRBV9 to TRBJ2-1; 8 bases are shared with TRBD1. Germline V gene lookup returns CDR1 SGDLS and CDR2 YYNGEE. This CDR3 contains 16 residues. J lost 4 bases, V lost 2 bases, and 8 bases had no gene match. The CDR3 here is CASSVGDRSLYNEQFF. CDR3 nucleotides: TGTGCCAGCAGCGTTGGGGACAGGTCCTTGTACAATGAGCAGTTCTTC.

V gene TRBV6-2 or TRBV6-3 combines with J gene TRBJ1-1; D not resolved. This CDR3 spans 16 amino acids. Germline values: CDR1 MNHEY, CDR2 SVGEGT. V dropped 4 bases and J dropped 1 base, with 16 bases sitting between them. The CDR3 sequence: CASSCYDLGSNTEAFF. The DNA of the CDR3 is TGTGCCAGCAGTTGCTATGATTTGGGGTCGAACACTGAAGCTTTCTTT.

The sample holds a few counts of this clonotype. The chain recombines TRBV20-1 with TRBJ2-7, with 12 bases that match TRBD2. The J segment lost 3 bases and the V segment lost 2 bases, leaving 5 bases of the junction unmatched. The CDR3 runs 15 residues. Germline V gene lookup returns CDR1 DFQATT and CDR2 SNEGSKA (reference sequence). CDR3 bases: TGCAGTGCTAGAAGGGGACTAGCGGGCATCTACGAGCAGTACTTC. This gives the protein CSARRGLAGIYEQYF.

This rearrangement joins TRBV5-1 to TRBJ2-1; D may be TRBD1 or TRBD2 (5 bases each). Trimming shortened V by 6 bases and J by 10 bases, and 20 bases separated the two germline ends. CDR1 SGHRS and CDR2 YFSETQ come from the germline V gene. CDR3 length: 14 amino acids. CDR3 loop: CASTLQGAGPEQFF. The CDR3 DNA is TGCGCCAGCACCCTCCAAGGGGCGGGTCCGGAGCAGTTCTTC.

The chain is built from TRBV20-1 and TRBJ2-5, with a tentative D call TRBD1 (5 bases). The germline V and J ends were trimmed by 1 base and 2 bases, with 11 bases remaining between them. The CDR3 length is 14 residues. In germline, CDR1 is DFQATT, CDR2 SNEGSKA (reference sequence). In nucleotides, the CDR3 is TGCAGTGCTAGAGTTCACCCAGGGCAAGAGACCCAGTACTTC. It is translated as CSARVHPGQETQYF.

The chain employs TRBV5-4 and TRBJ2-3; 9 bases fit TRBD2. There are 13 residues in the CDR3. CDR1 and CDR2 from the germline V gene are SGHNT and YYREEE (reference sequence). V lost 2 bases and J lost 9; bases outside the gene matches: 4. CDR3 amino acids: CASSLAGGGTQYF. For the CDR3, the DNA is TGTGCCAGCAGCTTAGCGGGAGGAGGAACGCAGTATTTT.

The CDR3 nucleotides are TGTGCCAGCAGCTTAATGTTCCAGGGTAACACCGGGGAGCTGTTTTTT. This translates into CASSLMFQGNTGELFF. This chain links TRBV7-3 with TRBJ2-2, with a weak D call TRBD1 (5 bases). Trimming took off 1 base at V and 2 bases at J, with 11 bases between the two ends. The CDR3 sequence is 16 residues long. From germline, CDR1 is SGHTA and CDR2 FQGTGA.

This clonotype was observed many times. The V and J genes are TRBV19 and TRBJ2-3, with 7 bases identical to TRBD2. The V gene end was trimmed by 5 bases and the J gene end by 4 bases; junction bases not matched to a gene: 15. The CDR3 is 17 amino acids. CDR1 is LNHDA, CDR2 SQIVND, per germline (reference sequence). CDR3 loop: CASSPYSGPLVADTQYF. The CDR3 nucleotides read TGTGCCAGTAGTCCCTATAGCGGGCCTCTTGTGGCAGATACGCAGTATTTT.

Concerning this clonotype: This may arise from a read error, as a much more abundant clone is one base away. The chain uses TRBV27 and TRBJ2-5; the D is unclear. The CDR3 contains 10 residues. CDR1 and CDR2 (germline): MNHEY, SMNVEV (reference sequence). The CDR3 spells CASGRETHYF. DNA for the CDR3: TGTGCCAGCGGCCGAGAGACCCACTACTTC.

There are many counts of this clonotype. The chain uses TRBV7-9 and TRBJ2-7, with D possibly called TRBD1 or TRBD2 (5 bases each). This CDR3 spans 16 amino acids. Germline loops: CDR1 SEHNR, CDR2 FQNEAQ (reference sequence). Trimming took 5 bases from V and 2 from J, leaving 19 bases between them. CDR3 DNA sequence: TGTGCCAGCAGCCTCCTGACGGGGACGGATCCCTACGAGCAGTACTTC. Its translation is CASSLLTGTDPYEQYF.

This clonotype was detected many times. The chain combines TRBV4-1 with TRBJ1-5, with D perhaps TRBD1 (6 bases). CDR3 length equals 17 residues. Per germline, CDR1 MGHRA and CDR2 YSYEKL. Deletions cut 1 base from V and 2 bases from J, with 15 bases between. The CDR3 region has the DNA TGCGCCAGCAGCCAAGCTACAGGGATTAACGGCAATCAGCCCCAGCATTTT. It specifies CASSQATGINGNQPQHF.

This clonotype has at least ten counts. The genes are TRBV20-1 and TRBJ2-7, with 11 nucleotides matching TRBD2. CDR1 and CDR2 (germline): DFQATT, SNEGSKA (reference sequence). CDR3 length: 14 residues. The ends lost 6 bases at V and 3 bases at J; junction bases unmatched: 7. The CDR3 bases are TGCAGTGCGGACCCGGGGACTAGCGGCTACGAGCAGTACTTC. Its translation: CSADPGTSGYEQYF.

This clonotype has at least ten counts. The chain has TRBV2 and TRBJ1-2; maybe TRBD1 (6 bases). Deletions cut 2 bases from V and 0 bases from J, with 10 bases between. Germline CDR1 SNHLY, CDR2 FYNNEI. This CDR3 has 15 amino acids. In DNA form, the CDR3 reads TGTGCCAGCAGTGAATTACAGGGAGCTAACTATGGCTACACCTTC. Its protein product is CASSELQGANYGYTF.

V gene TRBV29-1 combines with J gene TRBJ2-5, with 7 bases identical to TRBD1. The CDR3 contains 12 residues. V gave up 7 bases and J gave up 1 base; unmatched junction bases: 3. Germline-derived CDR1 and CDR2 are SQVTM and ANQGSEA. CDR3 sequence: CSAQGPQETQYF. Here the CDR3 DNA reads TGCAGCGCACAGGGGCCCCAAGAGACCCAGTACTTC.

This clonotype was seen repeatedly, ten times or more. This chain uses TRBV10-3 with TRBJ1-2; tentative D call: TRBD1 (5 bases). The CDR3 contains 12 residues. CDR1 is ENHRY and CDR2 is SYGVKD in the germline V gene. The V and J ends lost 11 bases and 8 bases respectively, with 18 bases between them. In nucleotides, the CDR3 is TGTGCCGTCTCTCGGGGGTTAAGCGGCTACACCTTC. Translation: CAVSRGLSGYTF.

In its sample, this clonotype was seen a few times. This may arise from a read error, as a much more abundant clone is one base away. The conserved closing phenylalanine or tryptophan is absent in this CDR3, likely reflecting a read error. The chain is built from TRBV12-3 or TRBV12-4 and TRBJ1-2; maybe TRBD1 (6 bases). The CDR3 totals 13 residues. Between the trimmed V and J ends, which lost 7 bases and 3 bases, there was a span of 12 bases. CDR3 DNA sequence: TGTGCCAGCAAACACAGGGCTGACTATGGCTACACCCTC. Translating it yields CASKHRADYGYTL.

This clonotype was observed at least ten times. J is TRBJ2-3 and V is TRBV10-3; D ambiguous. V was trimmed by 2 bases and J by 6 bases, leaving 12 bases between them. CDR1 is ENHRY, CDR2 SYGVKD, per germline. This CDR3 is built from 14 residues. The CDR3 sequence is CAISEKGSWDTQYF. The CDR3 region has the DNA TGTGCCATCAGTGAGAAGGGTAGCTGGGATACGCAGTATTTT.

As concerns this clonotype: This may be a read error, as it is one base from a much larger clone. The conserved closing phenylalanine or tryptophan is absent in this CDR3, likely reflecting a read error. Here the CDR3 reads CASSVRDRGFNSNQPQHL. The CDR3 nucleotides read TGTGCCAGCAGTGTGCGGGACAGGGGGTTTAATAGCAATCAGCCCCAGCATCTT. The V gene is TRBV6-1, the J gene TRBJ1-5, with 11 bases that match TRBD1. Germline V gene data show CDR1 as MNHNS and CDR2 as SASEGT. The V gene end was trimmed by 4 bases and the J gene end by 0 bases; junction bases not matched to a gene: 8. The CDR3 has 18 residues.

This clonotype was picked up a small number of times. The chain recombines TRBV27 with TRBJ2-2; 7 nucleotides agree with TRBD1. CDR1 is MNHEY, CDR2 SMNVEV, per germline (reference sequence). CDR3 length equals 15 residues. V lost 7 bases and J lost 1; bases outside the gene matches: 6. The CDR3 DNA follows: TGTGCCAGCATCCTTCGACAGGGGAACACCGGGGAGCTGTTTTTT. It codes for CASILRQGNTGELFF.

This clonotype was seen repeatedly, ten times or more. V gene TRBV12-3 or TRBV12-4 combines with J gene TRBJ2-1; 11 bases are shared with TRBD2. V lost 5 bases to trimming and J lost 0 bases; unmatched junction nucleotides: 9. The CDR3 covers 18 residues. As DNA, the CDR3 is TGTGCCAGCAGTCAGACTAGCGGGGAATTGAGCTCCTACAATGAGCAGTTCTTC. This gives the protein CASSQTSGELSSYNEQFF.